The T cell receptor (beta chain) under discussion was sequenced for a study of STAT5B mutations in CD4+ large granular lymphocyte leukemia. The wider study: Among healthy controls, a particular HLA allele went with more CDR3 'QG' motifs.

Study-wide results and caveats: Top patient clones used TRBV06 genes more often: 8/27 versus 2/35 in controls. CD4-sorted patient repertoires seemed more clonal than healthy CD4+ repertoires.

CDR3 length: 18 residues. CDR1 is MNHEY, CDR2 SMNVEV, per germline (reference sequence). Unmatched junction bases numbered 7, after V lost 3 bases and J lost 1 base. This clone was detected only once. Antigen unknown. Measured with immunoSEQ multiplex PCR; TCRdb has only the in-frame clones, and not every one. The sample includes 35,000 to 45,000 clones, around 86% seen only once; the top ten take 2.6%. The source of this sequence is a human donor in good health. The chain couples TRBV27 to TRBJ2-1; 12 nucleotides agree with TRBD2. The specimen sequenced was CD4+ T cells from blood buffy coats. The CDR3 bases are TGTGCCAGCAGTTTCAGGGCTAGCGGGAGGGGGTCCTACAATGAGCAGTTCTTC. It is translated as CASSFRASGRGSYNEQFF.